This TCR beta chain was retrieved from a study of blood T cell repertoires in COVID-19. Overall study context: Samples of COVID-19 (acute and convalescent) were obtained from the United States, Italy and Spain. The cDNA or gDNA used as material had been derived from T cells, B-cell-depleted T cells, or PBMCs.

Methods used by the authors: Amplification from reference gene primers served as the basis for estimated nucleated cell counts. Sequencing used immunoSEQ multiplex PCR; TCRdb keeps in-frame clones, though not all of them. The V and J calls and clone size come from that table; D and trimming were worked out from the DNA. The table lists approximately 220,000 clones, approximately 80% of them singletons. The TCR sequence derives from a man between 40 and 49 years old with acute or convalescent COVID-19. Sequencing was carried out using peripheral blood.

CDR3 loop: CASSPGSQGAAEAFF. The CDR3 bases are TGTGCCAGCTCACCGGGATCACAGGGGGCTGCTGAAGCTTTCTTT. This chain links TRBV18 with TRBJ1-1; 9 bases map to TRBD1. V lost 3 bases, J lost 6 bases, and 8 bases stayed unmatched. The CDR3 extends over 15 amino acids. Per the germline V gene, CDR1 is KGHSH and CDR2 is LQKENI.